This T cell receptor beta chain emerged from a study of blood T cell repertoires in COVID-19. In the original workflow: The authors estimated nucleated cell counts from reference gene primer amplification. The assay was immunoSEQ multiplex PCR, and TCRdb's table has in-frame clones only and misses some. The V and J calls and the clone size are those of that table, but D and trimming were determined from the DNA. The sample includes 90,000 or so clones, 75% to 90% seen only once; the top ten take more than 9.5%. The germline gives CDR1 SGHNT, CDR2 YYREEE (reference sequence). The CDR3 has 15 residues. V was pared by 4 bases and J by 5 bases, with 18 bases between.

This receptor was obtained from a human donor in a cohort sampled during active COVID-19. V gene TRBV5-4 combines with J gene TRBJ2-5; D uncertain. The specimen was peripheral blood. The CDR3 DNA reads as TGTGCCAGCAGCCCCGCAGCACTAACCTGGGAGACCCAGTACTTC. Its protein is CASSPAALTWETQYF.